The 29 T cell receptor beta chains given below trace back to one sample, sequenced in a study of monozygotic twins with inflammatory bowel disease. Using the 5' RACE reads, TCRdb records one entry per CDR3 protein without DNA. Its table records just over 300,000 distinct CDR3 sequences. The sample was blood. The receptor source for this set is a human donor with ulcerative colitis or Crohn's disease, or a healthy co-twin of an affected twin (not recorded which).

J is TRBJ2-3 and V is TRBV6-6; TCRdb names TRBD1, which stays unverified in the absence of DNA. Germline CDR1 reads MNHNY; CDR2 reads SVGAGI (reference sequence). The CDR3 runs 12 residues. CDR3 amino acids: CASSAGADTQYF.

The chain is built from TRBV15 and TRBJ2-1; without DNA, the TCRdb call of TRBD1 cannot be checked. In germline, CDR1 is LNHNV, CDR2 YYDKDF (reference sequence). The CDR3 runs 16 residues. The CDR3 region is CATSRGVGGTYNEQFF. The full variable domain, with the rest looked up from reference TRBV15 and TRBJ2-1, is DAMVIQNPRYQVTQFGKPVTLSCSQTLNHNVMYWYQQKSSQAPKLLFHYYDKDFNNEADTPDNFQSRRPNTSFCFLDIRSPGLGDTAMYLCATSRGVGGTYNEQFFGPGTRLTVL.

This chain joins TRBV7-9 and TRBJ1-2; TCRdb's D call of TRBD1 is untestable without DNA. Per the germline V gene, CDR1 is SEHNR and CDR2 is FQNEAQ (reference sequence). The CDR3 extends over 14 amino acids. CDR3 amino acids: CASSPTGGNYGYTF.

This chain joins TRBV7-9 and TRBJ2-1; TCRdb proposes TRBD1, but this gene call is untestable without DNA. The CDR3 spans 12 residues. Germline V gene lookup returns CDR1 SEHNR and CDR2 FQNEAQ (reference sequence). CDR3 amino acids: CASSLVPLEQFF.

V is TRBV21-1 and J is TRBJ1-4. TRBV21-1 is reported as a pseudogene. CDR3 size: 13 residues. CDR3 protein: CASRPTFNEKLFF.

The chain joins TRBV3-1 to TRBJ2-5; TCRdb selects TRBD1, and the lack of DNA leaves this call unchecked. The CDR3 covers 14 residues. CDR1 LGHDT and CDR2 YNNKEL come from the germline V gene (reference sequence). CDR3 region: CASSFSQGAETQYF.

The genes are TRBV7-9 and TRBJ1-2. The CDR3 totals 14 residues. From germline, CDR1 is SEHNR and CDR2 FQNEAQ (reference sequence). CDR3 in amino acids: CASRGRAKGDGYTF.

This chain connects TRBV20-1 to TRBJ1-6; TCRdb picks TRBD1, but there is no DNA to check that call. CDR3 length equals 13 residues. Germline loops: CDR1 DFQATT, CDR2 SNEGSKA (reference sequence). The CDR3 loop is CSARRAGELPLHF.

The chain employs TRBV7-6 and TRBJ2-2; no DNA is available, so the TRBD1 call from TCRdb remains unchecked. CDR1 is SGHVS, CDR2 FNYEAQ, per germline. The CDR3 length is 15 residues. The CDR3 loop reads CASRPTGSGTGELFF.

The chain recombines TRBV6-6 with TRBJ2-7. This CDR3 region has 14 residues. Germline V lookup: CDR1 MNHNY, CDR2 SVGAGI (reference sequence). The CDR3 protein is CASSYSIGSYEQYF.

The genes are TRBV6-2 or TRBV6-3 and TRBJ2-7; TCRdb indicates TRBD1, and absent DNA this call remains unverified. The germline V gene encodes CDR1 MNHEY and CDR2 SVGEGT. The CDR3 totals 12 residues. The CDR3 loop reads CASTPGTYEQYF.

This chain links TRBV4-2 with TRBJ2-7; TCRdb reports TRBD1, a call that lacks DNA to check it against. The CDR3 extends over 15 amino acids. Germline V gene data show CDR1 as LGHNA and CDR2 as YNFKEQ. The CDR3 loop reads CASSQMGQGDYEQYF.

The chain uses TRBV7-2 and TRBJ2-6. Per the germline V gene, CDR1 is SGHTA and CDR2 is FQGNSA. The CDR3 loop spans 13 amino acids. This chain's CDR3 is CVERWAGANVLTF. Supplemented by reference TRBV7-2 and TRBJ2-6, the full variable domain reads GAGVSQSPSNKVTEKGKDVELRCDPISGHTALYWYRQSLGQGLEFLIYFQGNSAPDKSGLPSDRFSAERTGGSVSTLTIQRTQQEDSAVYLCVERWAGANVLTFGAGSRLTVL.

The chain couples TRBV20-1 to TRBJ1-6. The CDR3 sequence is 15 residues long. From germline, CDR1 is DFQATT and CDR2 SNEGSKA (reference sequence). The CDR3 is CSARMGSSYNSPLHF.

This rearrangement joins TRBV6-5 to TRBJ2-7. Germline CDR1 reads MNHEY; CDR2 reads SVGAGI. The CDR3 has 16 residues. The CDR3 protein is CASSYESWGDSYEQYF.

The chain carries TRBV4-3 and TRBJ2-1. Germline assignment: CDR1 LGHNA and CDR2 YSLEER. The CDR3 loop spans 15 amino acids. The CDR3 protein is CASSQEHGENNEQFF.

This chain joins TRBV20-1 and TRBJ2-5; TCRdb reports TRBD1, a call that lacks DNA to check it against. Germline CDR1 reads DFQATT; CDR2 reads SNEGSKA (reference sequence). The CDR3 sequence is 13 residues long. This CDR3 reads CSARRTDQETQYF.

The gene calls are TRBV14 and TRBJ2-2; TCRdb's assignment of TRBD2 cannot be checked, as there is no DNA. CDR1 is SGHDN, CDR2 FVKESK, per germline. The CDR3 covers 17 residues. CDR3 in amino acids: CASSPLGSSGFTGELFF.

The chain has TRBV5-1 and TRBJ2-7; TCRdb designates TRBD1, a call that cannot be tested without DNA. CDR1 is SGHRS and CDR2 is YFSETQ in the germline V gene. CDR3 length: 15 amino acids. The CDR3 here is CASSLLTGGGYEQYF.

This CDR3 is CSHSPGLPTDTQYF. This chain joins TRBV20-1 and TRBJ2-3; TCRdb gives TRBD2 as the D gene, but with no DNA this cannot be confirmed. There are 14 residues in the CDR3. In germline, CDR1 is DFQATT, CDR2 SNEGSKA (reference sequence).

The chain combines TRBV7-8 with TRBJ1-6; no DNA is available, so the TRBD1 call from TCRdb remains unchecked. The CDR3 sequence is 14 residues long. The germline CDR1 and CDR2 sequences are SGHVS and FQNEAQ. The CDR3 spells CATLGEGAGSPLHF.

V and J are TRBV29-1 and TRBJ1-2; the TCRdb D gene call, TRBD1, has no DNA to confirm it. There are 15 residues in the CDR3. Germline CDR1 is SQVTM and CDR2 is ANQGSEA. The CDR3: CSVYQPGLTMAGYTF. Based on the CDR3 plus reference TRBV29-1 and TRBJ1-2, the full variable domain is SAVISQKPSRDICQRGTSLTIQCQVDSQVTMMFWYRQQPGQSLTLIATANQGSEATYESGFVIDKFPISRPNLTFSTLTVSNMSPEDSSIYLCSVYQPGLTMAGYTFGSGTRLTVV.

J is TRBJ2-1 and V is TRBV12-3 or TRBV12-4. The CDR3 has 14 residues. CDR3: CASSLEAASPEQFF.

This chain joins TRBV5-5 and TRBJ2-1; with no DNA, the TCRdb D assignment of TRBD1 cannot be verified. Germline V gene sequence: CDR1 SGHKS, CDR2 YYEKEE (reference sequence). The CDR3 spans 14 residues. The CDR3 protein is CASSSPRDVGEQFF.

The gene calls are TRBV21-1 and TRBJ1-5. TRBV21-1 is a pseudogene. CDR3 length equals 15 residues. CDR3 in amino acids: CASSKGRQGWRPQHF.

CDR3 sequence reads: CASSHPGGARYEQYF. The chain carries TRBV7-9 and TRBJ2-7; TCRdb's D call, TRBD1, is unchecked because there is no DNA. CDR1 and CDR2 from the germline V gene are SEHNR and FQNEAQ (reference sequence). The CDR3 has 15 amino acids.

This rearrangement joins TRBV7-8 to TRBJ1-5; TCRdb indicates TRBD1, and absent DNA this call remains unverified. The germline gives CDR1 SGHVS, CDR2 FQNEAQ. This CDR3 has 17 residues. This chain's CDR3 is CASSLGQASESNQPQHF.

The chain links TRBV2 to TRBJ2-7. The V gene's germline CDR1 is SNHLY and CDR2 FYNNEI. The CDR3 has 12 amino acids. CDR3 region: CASMTGSYEQYF.

The V call is TRBV6-2 or TRBV6-3, the J call TRBJ2-7; TCRdb names TRBD1, which stays unverified in the absence of DNA. This CDR3 is built from 11 residues. Germline values: CDR1 MNHEY, CDR2 SVGEGT. The CDR3 region is CASRTTGLQYF.